Listed below are T cell receptor beta chains from one sample, sequenced in a study of blood T cell repertoires in COVID-19. Data came from immunoSEQ multiplex PCR; TCRdb stores just in-frame clones and leaves some out. The sample has approximately 65,000 clones; roughly 80% are singletons. Sequencing was done on a sample of peripheral blood. Source of these receptors: a woman older than 75 with active or convalescent COVID-19. Both conserved end residues are part of each CDR3. The D gene is left open where the match is weak. Rows give clone size only sometimes, using once, few, many, or a class for an expanded clone.

TRBV5-4	NA	NA	TRBJ2-3	TGTGCCAGCAGCTGGGGGTCCGGGACTCCACCCCCGGATACGCAGTATTTT	CASSWGSGTPPPDTQYF
TRBV6-5	NA	NA	TRBJ1-2	TGTGCCAGCAGATCCTTTGATGGCTACACCTTC	CASRSFDGYTF
TRBV5-1	NA	NA	TRBJ2-2	TGCGCCAGCAGCTTAAGTAGCGCTAACACCGGGGAGCTGTTTTTT	CASSLSSANTGELFF
TRBV28	NA	NA	TRBJ2-3	TGTGCCAGCAGTTTCCCCAATTCAGATACGCAGTATTTT	CASSFPNSDTQYF
TRBV10-2	NA	NA	TRBJ1-5	TGCGCCAGCAGTCAGACAAGGAATAGCAATCAGCCCCAGCATTTT	CASSQTRNSNQPQHF
TRBV3-1/TRBV3-2	NA	NA	TRBJ1-4	TGTGCCAGCAGCCAAGGTAGACAACCGAATGAAAAACTGTTTTTT	CASSQGRQPNEKLFF
TRBV19	TRBD1	NA	TRBJ1-5	TGTGCCAGTAGTATTAGAGGACAGGGCGATCAGCCCCAGCATTTT	CASSIRGQGDQPQHF
TRBV2	TRBD1	NA	TRBJ1-5	TGTGCCAGCAGTTATCGACAGGGGGTCAATCAGCCCCAGCATTTT	CASSYRQGVNQPQHF
TRBV18	NA	NA	TRBJ1-1	TGTGCCAGTAAGATAACAGGTGACTCTAACACTGAAGCTTTCTTT	CASKITGDSNTEAFF
TRBV7-3	NA	NA	TRBJ1-6	TGTGCCAGCAGCTTAAGCGGGGGCTATAATTCACCCCTCCACTTT	CASSLSGGYNSPLHF
TRBV2	TRBD1	NA	TRBJ1-1	TGTGCCAGCAGTGAAGACGGGACAGGGAACACTGAAGCTTTCTTT	CASSEDGTGNTEAFF
TRBV5-1	TRBD1	NA	TRBJ2-5	TGCGCCAGCAGCTCGGGACAGGCCCAAGAGACCCAGTACTTC	CASSSGQAQETQYF
TRBV4-2	NA	NA	TRBJ1-2	TGTGCCAGCAGCCAAGGAGAAGGGGAGGGACGACACCGTTATGGCTACACCTTC	CASSQGEGEGRHRYGYTF
TRBV5-1	NA	few	TRBJ1-3	TGCGCCAGCAGCGATCAGGGTAGCTCTGGAAACACCATATATTTT	CASSDQGSSGNTIYF
TRBV2	NA	once	TRBJ2-1	TGTGCCAGCAGTGGGAGCGGAAACAATGAGCAGTTCTTC	CASSGSGNNEQFF
TRBV11-3	TRBD2	NA	TRBJ2-3	TGTGCCAGCAGCTTCGAGCGGGGGGGCTCAGATACGCAGTATTTT	CASSFERGGSDTQYF
TRBV5-6	NA	NA	TRBJ1-2	TGTGCCAGCAGCCCCGCCCGCGGGAAGTTAGCTAACTATGGCTACACCTTC	CASSPARGKLANYGYTF
TRBV5-4	NA	few	TRBJ2-3	TGTGCCAGCAGCTACAGGGTAGGCACAGATACGCAGTATTTT	CASSYRVGTDTQYF
TRBV11-2	NA	NA	TRBJ2-5	TGTGCCAGCAGCTTAGTTACAGGATCGAAAGAGACCCAGTACTTC	CASSLVTGSKETQYF